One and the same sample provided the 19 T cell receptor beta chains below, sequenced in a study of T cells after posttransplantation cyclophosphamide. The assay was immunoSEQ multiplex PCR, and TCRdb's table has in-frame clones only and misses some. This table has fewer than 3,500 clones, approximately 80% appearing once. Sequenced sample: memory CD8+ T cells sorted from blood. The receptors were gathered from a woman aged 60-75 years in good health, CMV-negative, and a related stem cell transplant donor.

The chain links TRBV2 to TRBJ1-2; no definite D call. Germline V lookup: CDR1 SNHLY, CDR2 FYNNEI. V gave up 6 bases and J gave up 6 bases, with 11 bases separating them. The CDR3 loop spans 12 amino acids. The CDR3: CASSLRGNGYTF. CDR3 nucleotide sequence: TGTGCCAGCAGCCTCAGAGGGAATGGCTACACCTTC. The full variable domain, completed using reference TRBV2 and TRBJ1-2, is EPEVTQTPSHQVTQMGQEVILRCVPISNHLYFYWYRQILGQKVEFLVSFYNNEISEKSEIFDDQFSVERPDGSNFTLKIRSTKLEDSAMYFCASSLRGNGYTFGSGTRLTVV.

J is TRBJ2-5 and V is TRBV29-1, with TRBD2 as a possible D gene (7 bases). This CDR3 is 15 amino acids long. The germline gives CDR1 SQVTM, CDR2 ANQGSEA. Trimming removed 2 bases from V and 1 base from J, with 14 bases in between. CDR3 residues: CSVERGRAFQETQYF. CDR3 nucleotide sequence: TGCAGCGTTGAAAGGGGGAGGGCCTTCCAAGAGACCCAGTACTTC.

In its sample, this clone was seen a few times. CDR3 sequence (DNA): TGTGCCAGCAGTGAATCCTCTCCCCGCTCCTACAATGAGCAGTTCTTC. Translation gives CASSESSPRSYNEQFF. J is TRBJ2-1 and V is TRBV25-1, with unresolved D. The CDR3 extends over 16 amino acids. V lost 1 base, J lost 0 bases, and 10 bases lay in between. Germline-derived CDR1 and CDR2 are MGHDK and SYGVNS.

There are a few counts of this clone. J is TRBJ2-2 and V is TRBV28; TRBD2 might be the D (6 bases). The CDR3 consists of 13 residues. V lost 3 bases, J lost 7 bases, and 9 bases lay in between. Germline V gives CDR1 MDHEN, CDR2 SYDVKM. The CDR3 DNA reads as TGTGCCAGCAGTTTCCCCGGGGGCGGGGAGCTGTTTTTT. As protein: CASSFPGGGELFF.

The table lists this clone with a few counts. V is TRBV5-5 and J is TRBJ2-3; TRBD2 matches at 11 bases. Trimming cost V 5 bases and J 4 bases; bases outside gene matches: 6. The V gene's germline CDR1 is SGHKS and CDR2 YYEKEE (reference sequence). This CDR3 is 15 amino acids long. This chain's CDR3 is CASSFGTSGADTQYF. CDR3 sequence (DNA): TGTGCCAGCAGTTTCGGGACTAGCGGCGCAGATACGCAGTATTTT. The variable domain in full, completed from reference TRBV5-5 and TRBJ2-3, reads DAGVTQSPTHLIKTRGQQVTLRCSPISGHKSVSWYQQVLGQGPQFIFQYYEKEERGRGNFPDRFSARQFPNYSSELNVNALLLGDSALYLCASSFGTSGADTQYFGPGTRLTVL.

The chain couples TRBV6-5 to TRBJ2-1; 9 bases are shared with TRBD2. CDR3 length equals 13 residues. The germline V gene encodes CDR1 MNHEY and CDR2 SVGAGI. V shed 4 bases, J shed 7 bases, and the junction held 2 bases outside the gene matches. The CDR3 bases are TGTGCCAGCAGTTTGACTAGCGGAAATGAGCAGTTCTTC. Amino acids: CASSLTSGNEQFF.

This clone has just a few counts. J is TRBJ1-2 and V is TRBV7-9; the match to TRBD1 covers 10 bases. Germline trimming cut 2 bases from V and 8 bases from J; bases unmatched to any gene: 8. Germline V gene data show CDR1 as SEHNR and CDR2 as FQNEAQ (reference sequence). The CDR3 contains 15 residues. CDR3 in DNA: TGTGCCAGCAGCTTATTAGCGACAGGGGGCGGGGGCTACACCTTC. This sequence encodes CASSLLATGGGGYTF.

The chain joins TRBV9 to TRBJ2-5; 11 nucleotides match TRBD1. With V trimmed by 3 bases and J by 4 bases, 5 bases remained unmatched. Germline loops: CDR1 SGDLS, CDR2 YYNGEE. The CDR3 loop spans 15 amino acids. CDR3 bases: TGTGCCAGCAGCGGGGGACAGGGGGTAGGAGAGACCCAGTACTTC. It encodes CASSGGQGVGETQYF. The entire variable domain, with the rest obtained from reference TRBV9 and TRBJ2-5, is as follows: DSGVTQTPKHLITATGQRVTLRCSPRSGDLSVYWYQQSLDQGLQFLIQYYNGEERAKGNILERFSAQQFPDLHSELNLSSLELGDSALYFCASSGGQGVGETQYFGPGTRLLVL.

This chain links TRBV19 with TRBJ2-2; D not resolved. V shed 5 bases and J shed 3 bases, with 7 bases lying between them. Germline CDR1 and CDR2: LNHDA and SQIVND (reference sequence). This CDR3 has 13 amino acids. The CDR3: CASSPGYTGELFF. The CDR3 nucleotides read TGTGCCAGTAGTCCCGGGTACACCGGGGAGCTGTTTTTT. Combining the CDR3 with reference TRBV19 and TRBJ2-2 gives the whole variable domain DGGITQSPKYLFRKEGQNVTLSCEQNLNHDAMYWYRQDPGQGLRLIYYSQIVNDFQKGDIAEGYSVSREKKESFPLTVTSAQKNPTAFYLCASSPGYTGELFFGEGSRLTVL.

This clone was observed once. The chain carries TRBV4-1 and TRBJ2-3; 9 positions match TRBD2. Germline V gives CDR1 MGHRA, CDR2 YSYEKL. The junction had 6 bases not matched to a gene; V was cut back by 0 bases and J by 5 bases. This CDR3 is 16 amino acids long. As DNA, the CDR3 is TGCGCCAGCAGCCAAGAAGGCGGGGGGGTGGTAGATACGCAGTATTTT. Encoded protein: CASSQEGGGVVDTQYF.

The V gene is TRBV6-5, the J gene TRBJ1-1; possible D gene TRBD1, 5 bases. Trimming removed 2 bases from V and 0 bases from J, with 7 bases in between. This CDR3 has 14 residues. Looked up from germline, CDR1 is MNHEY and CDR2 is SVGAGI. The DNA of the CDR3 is TGTGCCAGCAGTTACGGGGGGATGAACACTGAAGCTTTCTTT. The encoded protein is CASSYGGMNTEAFF.

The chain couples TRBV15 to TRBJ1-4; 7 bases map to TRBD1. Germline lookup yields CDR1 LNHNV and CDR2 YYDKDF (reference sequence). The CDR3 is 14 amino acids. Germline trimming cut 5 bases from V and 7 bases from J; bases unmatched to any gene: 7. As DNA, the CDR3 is TGTGCCACCAGCCAGACAGGGCGGAGTGAAAAACTGTTTTTT. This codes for CATSQTGRSEKLFF.

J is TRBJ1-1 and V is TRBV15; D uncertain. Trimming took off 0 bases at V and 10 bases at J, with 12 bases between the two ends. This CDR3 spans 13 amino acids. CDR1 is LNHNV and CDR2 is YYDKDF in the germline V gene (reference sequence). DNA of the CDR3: TGTGCCACCAGCAGAGATGCCCTCGGAGGAGCTTTCTTT. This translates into CATSRDALGGAFF.

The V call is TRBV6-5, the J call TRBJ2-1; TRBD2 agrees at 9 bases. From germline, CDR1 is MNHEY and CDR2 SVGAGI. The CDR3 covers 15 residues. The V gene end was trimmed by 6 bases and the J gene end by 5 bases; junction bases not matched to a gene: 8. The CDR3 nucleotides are TGTGCCAGCAGGACCCCGGGACTAGCCAACAATGAGCAGTTCTTC. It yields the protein CASRTPGLANNEQFF.

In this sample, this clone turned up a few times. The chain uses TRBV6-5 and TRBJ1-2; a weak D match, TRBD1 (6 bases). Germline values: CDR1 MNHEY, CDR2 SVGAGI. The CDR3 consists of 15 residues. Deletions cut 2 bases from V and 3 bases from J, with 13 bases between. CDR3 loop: CASSYAQGHDYGYTF. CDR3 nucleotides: TGTGCCAGCAGTTACGCACAGGGCCACGACTATGGCTACACCTTC.

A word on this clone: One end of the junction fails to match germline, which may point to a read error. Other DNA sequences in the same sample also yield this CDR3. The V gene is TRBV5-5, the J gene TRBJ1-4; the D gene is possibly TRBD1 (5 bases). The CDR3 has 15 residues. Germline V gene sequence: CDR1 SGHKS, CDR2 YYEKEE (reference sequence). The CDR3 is CASSRTSATNEKLFF. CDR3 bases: TGCGCCAGCAGCCGGACATCGGCAACTAATGAAAAACTGTTTTTT.

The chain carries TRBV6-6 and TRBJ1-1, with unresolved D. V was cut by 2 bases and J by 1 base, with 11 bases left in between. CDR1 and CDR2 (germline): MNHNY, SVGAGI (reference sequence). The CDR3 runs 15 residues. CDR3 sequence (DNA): TGTGCCAGCAGTTACGGGGAGGGAAGGAACACTGAAGCTTTCTTT. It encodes CASSYGEGRNTEAFF.

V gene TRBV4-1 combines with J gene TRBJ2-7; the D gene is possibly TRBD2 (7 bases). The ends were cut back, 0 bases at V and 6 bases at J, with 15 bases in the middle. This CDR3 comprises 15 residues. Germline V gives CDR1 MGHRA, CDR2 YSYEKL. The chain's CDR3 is CASSQEGGGRGEQYV. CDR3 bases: TGCGCCAGCAGCCAAGAAGGGGGGGGACGTGGCGAGCAGTACGTC.

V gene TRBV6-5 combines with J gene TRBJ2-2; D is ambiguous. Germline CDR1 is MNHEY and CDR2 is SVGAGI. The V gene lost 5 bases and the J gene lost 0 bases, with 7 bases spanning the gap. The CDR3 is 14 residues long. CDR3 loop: CASSADTNTGELFF. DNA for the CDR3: TGTGCCAGCAGTGCCGACACGAACACCGGGGAGCTGTTTTTT.